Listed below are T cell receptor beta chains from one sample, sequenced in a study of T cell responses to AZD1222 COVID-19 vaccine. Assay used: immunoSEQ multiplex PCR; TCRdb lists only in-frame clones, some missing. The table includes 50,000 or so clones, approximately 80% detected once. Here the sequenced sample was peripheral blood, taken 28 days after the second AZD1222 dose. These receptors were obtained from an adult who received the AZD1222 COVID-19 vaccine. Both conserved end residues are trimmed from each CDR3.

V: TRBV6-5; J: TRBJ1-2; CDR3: ASSSSGRNYGYT
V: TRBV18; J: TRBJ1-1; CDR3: ASLVTDRNTEAF
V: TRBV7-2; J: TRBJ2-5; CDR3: ASSTQGAWETQY
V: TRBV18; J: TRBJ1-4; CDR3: ASSPKSGTGGEKLF
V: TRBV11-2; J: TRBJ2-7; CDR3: ASSLRIGDSYEQY
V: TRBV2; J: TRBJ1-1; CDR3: ASIVWLNTEAF
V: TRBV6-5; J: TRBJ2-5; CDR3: ASGKVLQETQY
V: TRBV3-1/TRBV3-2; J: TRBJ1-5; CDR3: ASSLTGGAQPQH
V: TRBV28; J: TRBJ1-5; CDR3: ASSPGQAFGQPQH
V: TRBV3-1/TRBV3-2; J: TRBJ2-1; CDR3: ASSQDSRDNEQF
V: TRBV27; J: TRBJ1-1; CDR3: ASSWAENTEAF
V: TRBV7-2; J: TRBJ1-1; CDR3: ASSTDRGLTEAF
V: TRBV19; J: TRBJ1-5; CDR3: ASSIHRGNNQPQH
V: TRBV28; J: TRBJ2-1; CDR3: ASSLLQGGSRYNEQF
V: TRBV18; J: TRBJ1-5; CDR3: ASSEGSNQPQH
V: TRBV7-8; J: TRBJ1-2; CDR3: ASSWETGQGRSNYGYT
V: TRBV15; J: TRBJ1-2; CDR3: ATSRDHVAGGGYT
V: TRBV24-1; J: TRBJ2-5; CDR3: ATSELTGAQY
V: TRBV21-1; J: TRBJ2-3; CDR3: ASQGCTDTQY
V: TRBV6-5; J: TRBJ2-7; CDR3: ASSPYGGLYEQY
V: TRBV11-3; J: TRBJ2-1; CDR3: ASSLDRGGGSYNEQF
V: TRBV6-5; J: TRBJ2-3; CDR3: ASTGSDTQY
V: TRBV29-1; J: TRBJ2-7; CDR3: SVEGESSYEQY
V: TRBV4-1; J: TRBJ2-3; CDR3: ASSLLQY
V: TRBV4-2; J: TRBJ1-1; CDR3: ASSQTRGDTEAF
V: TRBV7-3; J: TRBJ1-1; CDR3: ASSRNMNTEAF
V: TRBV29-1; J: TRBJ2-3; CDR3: SVAHRAGTDTQY
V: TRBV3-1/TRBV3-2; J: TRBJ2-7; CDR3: ASSRGTPPEQY
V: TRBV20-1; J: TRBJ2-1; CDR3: SASWGGSNNEQF
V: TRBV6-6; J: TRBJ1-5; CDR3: ASSPGRFPYSNQPQH
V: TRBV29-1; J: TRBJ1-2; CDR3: SVDTTGDRYT
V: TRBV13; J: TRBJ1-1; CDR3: ASLLGQGELPDPEAF
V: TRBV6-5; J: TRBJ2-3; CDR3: ASSIRIQGDTQY
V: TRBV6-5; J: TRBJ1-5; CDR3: ASVESNNQPQH
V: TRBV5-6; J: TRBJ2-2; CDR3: ASSYATGMYTGELF
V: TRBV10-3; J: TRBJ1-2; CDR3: AIRSGYSYGYT
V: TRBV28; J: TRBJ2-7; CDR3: ASSLPGQALEQY
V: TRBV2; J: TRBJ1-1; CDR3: ASNLGTGGFKAF
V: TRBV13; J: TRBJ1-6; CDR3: ASSRKGPVGDNSPLH
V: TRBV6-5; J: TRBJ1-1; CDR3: ALGAGINTEAF
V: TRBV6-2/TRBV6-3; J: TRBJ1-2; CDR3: ASSDSSWAGNGYT
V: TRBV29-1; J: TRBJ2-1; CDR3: SARDASYNEQF